This record concerns one T cell receptor (beta chain) sequence. The data originate from a study of blood T cell repertoires in COVID-19. Source study methods: Estimates of nucleated cell counts were drawn from the amplification of reference gene primers. Sequencing used immunoSEQ multiplex PCR; TCRdb keeps in-frame clones, though not all of them. The DNA was the basis for D and trimming; V, J and clone size are from that table. The data show some 55,000 clones, roughly four fifths seen once. After removal of 8 bases from V and 3 bases from J, the junction contained 11 bases not matched to a gene. This CDR3 region has 15 residues. Germline V CDR1 and CDR2: MNHEY, SMNVEV (reference sequence).

The sample was peripheral blood. The J gene is TRBJ2-7, the V gene TRBV27; TRBD2 aligns across 9 bases. This clonotype was obtained from a woman aged 60 to 75 with acute or convalescent COVID-19. The CDR3 region has the DNA TGTGCCAGCTCCACGACTAGCGGATTAGACTACGAGCAGTACTTC. It yields the protein CASSTTSGLDYEQYF.